This TCR beta chain was recovered during a study of cytotoxic CD8 clonotypes in ibrutinib-treated CLL. At the level of the study: Within the patient group, eleven to twelve were relapsed/refractory and around 15 treatment-naive, and 17 were IGHV unmutated. The taking of response samples occurred after a median about 12 months of treatment, with a range of 6 to 36. Findings and caveats of the study: Sampling schedules were unmatched across sustained-remission and progressing patients. Exceeding age-matched healthy donors, baseline clonality also tracked the counts of circulating CD8+ T cells.

V lost 8 bases, J lost 2 bases, and 13 bases lay in between. The CDR3 has 13 amino acids. The germline gives CDR1 SGHVS, CDR2 FQNEAQ. For this clone: Its target is unknown.

The data were produced by immunoSEQ multiplex PCR, yet TCRdb's version contains in-frame clones alone and is incomplete. The profile shows approximately 210,000 clones, roughly 72% of them singletons. This chain uses TRBV7-8 with TRBJ2-7; D unclear. The sequence was collected from a human donor with chronic lymphocytic leukemia. The material sequenced was PBMCs, taken after 24 months of ibrutinib treatment. In DNA form, the CDR3 reads TGTGCCAGCGCTTCGACCGACGCCTACGAGCAGTACTTC. Its protein is CASASTDAYEQYF.